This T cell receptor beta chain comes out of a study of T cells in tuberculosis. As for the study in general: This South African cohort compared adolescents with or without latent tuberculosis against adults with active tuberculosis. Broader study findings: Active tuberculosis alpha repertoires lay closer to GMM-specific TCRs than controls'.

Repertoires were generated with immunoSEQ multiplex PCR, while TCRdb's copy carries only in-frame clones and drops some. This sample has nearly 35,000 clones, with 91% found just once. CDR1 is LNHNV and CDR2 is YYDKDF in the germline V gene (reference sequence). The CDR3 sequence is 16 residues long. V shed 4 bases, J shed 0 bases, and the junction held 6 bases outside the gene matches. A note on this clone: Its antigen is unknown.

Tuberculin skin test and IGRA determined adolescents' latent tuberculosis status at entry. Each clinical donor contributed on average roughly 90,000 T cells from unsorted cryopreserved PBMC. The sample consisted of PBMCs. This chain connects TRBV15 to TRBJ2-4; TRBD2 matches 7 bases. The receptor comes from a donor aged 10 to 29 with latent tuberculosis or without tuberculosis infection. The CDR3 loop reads CATSNEAGLAKNIQYF. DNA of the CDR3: TGTGCCACCAGCAACGAAGCGGGGCTAGCCAAAAACATTCAGTACTTC.